Sequencing of this T cell receptor beta chain was carried out in a study of blood T cell repertoires in COVID-19. Study information: The origin of the acute and convalescent COVID-19 samples was the United States, Italy and Spain. PBMCs, B-cell-depleted T cells, or T cells provided the cDNA or gDNA that made up the material.

Original handling: Amplification of reference gene primers provided the estimated nucleated cell counts. The data were produced by immunoSEQ multiplex PCR, yet TCRdb's version contains in-frame clones alone and is incomplete. The V and J calls and the clone size are those of that table, but D and trimming were determined from the DNA. This table holds some 150,000 clones, about 87% found once. The CDR3 consists of 11 residues. The V gene's germline CDR1 is SGHDT and CDR2 YYEEEE. Remarks on this clone: A junction end diverges from the germline sequence, so it may reflect a read error.

The specimen was peripheral blood. The chain employs TRBV5-6 and TRBJ2-5; weak D call: TRBD1 (5 bases). This TCR derives from a woman at least 80 years old with acute or convalescent COVID-19. CDR3 sequence reads: CASSLAAGIDF. The DNA for the CDR3 is TGTGCCAGCAGCTTGGCGGCAGGGATAGACTTC.